The rows below give T cell receptor beta chains drawn from one sample of a study of cytomegalovirus exposure and HLA in healthy donors. TCRdb's copy holds only in-frame clones and misses some; the assay was immunoSEQ multiplex PCR. This table has approximately 100,000 clones, about 70% appearing once. Specimen: PBMCs. Receptor source: a woman aged 40 to 50 in good health and CMV-seronegative. CDR3s include the opening cysteine and the closing phenylalanine or tryptophan. Fields, in order: J gene, clone size, D gene, V gene, CDR3 DNA, CDR3 protein. D genes are given only for firm matches. Clone size appears in some rows only: once, few, many, or a class for an expanded clone.

j_gene: TRBJ1-6
abundance: once
d_gene: .
v_gene: TRBV7-9
CDR3nt: TGTTCCAGCAGCTTAGGGGAGGGACGATCACCCCTCCACTTT
CDR3aa: CSSSLGEGRSPLHF

j_gene: TRBJ2-1
abundance: .
d_gene: .
v_gene: TRBV4-1
CDR3nt: TGCGCCAGCAGCCAACTAACGGATGAGCAGTTCTTC
CDR3aa: CASSQLTDEQFF

j_gene: TRBJ2-3
abundance: few
d_gene: TRBD2
v_gene: TRBV18
CDR3nt: TGTGCCAGCGTCACGGATAGCGGGTTAGCGCAGTATTTT
CDR3aa: CASVTDSGLAQYF

j_gene: TRBJ2-4
abundance: .
d_gene: TRBD2
v_gene: TRBV5-1
CDR3nt: TGCGCCAGCAGCAACGGGGGGGGCAAAAACATTCAGTACTTC
CDR3aa: CASSNGGGKNIQYF

j_gene: TRBJ2-1
abundance: .
d_gene: .
v_gene: TRBV4-1
CDR3nt: TGCGCCAGCAGCCAAGCGGGACTCCCCGGGGGTGAGCAGTTCTTC
CDR3aa: CASSQAGLPGGEQFF

j_gene: TRBJ2-2
abundance: few
d_gene: TRBD1
v_gene: TRBV7-9
CDR3nt: TGTGCCAGCAGCTTACCGGGACAGGTGAACACCGGGGAGCTGTTTTTT
CDR3aa: CASSLPGQVNTGELFF

j_gene: TRBJ1-2
abundance: few
d_gene: TRBD1
v_gene: TRBV28
CDR3nt: TGTGCCAGCAGCCGGGACAGGGACTATGGCTACACCTTC
CDR3aa: CASSRDRDYGYTF

j_gene: TRBJ2-5
abundance: .
d_gene: TRBD2
v_gene: TRBV10-3
CDR3nt: TGTGCCATCAGTGGGGCGCCTAGCGGGGGGGCCCGGGAGACCCAGTACTTC
CDR3aa: CAISGAPSGGARETQYF

j_gene: TRBJ2-1
abundance: .
d_gene: TRBD1
v_gene: TRBV11-3
CDR3nt: TGTGCCAGCAGCTTAGTATGGACAGGGCCCTACAATGAGCAGTTCTTC
CDR3aa: CASSLVWTGPYNEQFF

j_gene: TRBJ2-1
abundance: .
d_gene: .
v_gene: TRBV4-1
CDR3nt: TGCGCCAGCAGCCACGGTAATGAGCAGTTCTTC
CDR3aa: CASSHGNEQFF

j_gene: TRBJ2-7
abundance: .
d_gene: .
v_gene: TRBV30
CDR3nt: TGTGCCTGGAGAGGACACAGGGATACCTACGAGCAGTACTTC
CDR3aa: CAWRGHRDTYEQYF

j_gene: TRBJ1-5
abundance: .
d_gene: TRBD1
v_gene: TRBV27
CDR3nt: TGTGCCAGCAGTACCTCACAGGGGGGTCAGCCCCAGCATTTT
CDR3aa: CASSTSQGGQPQHF

j_gene: TRBJ2-7
abundance: many
d_gene: TRBD1
v_gene: TRBV4-3
CDR3nt: TGCGCCAGCAGCCGAGGACAGGGCAGATACGAGCAGTACTTC
CDR3aa: CASSRGQGRYEQYF

j_gene: TRBJ2-1
abundance: .
d_gene: TRBD2
v_gene: TRBV10-3
CDR3nt: TGTGCCACCGAACCTAGCGGGAGACTCAGCTCCTACAATGAGCAGTTCTTC
CDR3aa: CATEPSGRLSSYNEQFF

j_gene: TRBJ1-1
abundance: .
d_gene: .
v_gene: TRBV6-4
CDR3nt: TGTGCCAGCAGTGACACAGTTTCCACTGAAGCTTTCTTT
CDR3aa: CASSDTVSTEAFF

j_gene: TRBJ1-1
abundance: .
d_gene: .
v_gene: TRBV7-2
CDR3nt: TGCGCCAGCAGCCAAGATCAAGCGAACACTGAAGCTTTCTTT
CDR3aa: CASSQDQANTEAFF

j_gene: TRBJ1-3
abundance: .
d_gene: .
v_gene: TRBV7-2
CDR3nt: TGTGCCAGCAGCGTCTACTCTGGAAACACCATATATTTT
CDR3aa: CASSVYSGNTIYF

j_gene: TRBJ1-2
abundance: .
d_gene: .
v_gene: TRBV6-5
CDR3nt: TGTGCCAGCAGGGGCTCCAATCCCTATGGCTACACCTTC
CDR3aa: CASRGSNPYGYTF

j_gene: TRBJ1-1
abundance: .
d_gene: .
v_gene: TRBV21-1
CDR3nt: TGTGCCAGCAGGGGGCGGAATGGGAAAGCTTTCTTT
CDR3aa: CASRGRNGKAFF

j_gene: TRBJ2-7
abundance: once
d_gene: .
v_gene: TRBV4-2
CDR3nt: TGTGCCAGCAGCCTGAAGGGACTCAACGAGCAGTACTTC
CDR3aa: CASSLKGLNEQYF

j_gene: TRBJ2-5
abundance: .
d_gene: .
v_gene: TRBV20-1
CDR3nt: TGCAGTGCGGCAGGGGGGGAGACCCAGTACTTC
CDR3aa: CSAAGGETQYF

j_gene: TRBJ1-5
abundance: medium-sized
d_gene: .
v_gene: TRBV21-1
CDR3nt: TGTGCCAGCAGCAAATCGGACAGGGGAAGCAATCAGCCCCAGCATTTT
CDR3aa: CASSKSDRGSNQPQHF

j_gene: TRBJ1-1
abundance: .
d_gene: TRBD1
v_gene: TRBV9
CDR3nt: TGTGCCAGCAGCGTAGTGGCAGGGGGAGGTGAAGCTTTCTTT
CDR3aa: CASSVVAGGGEAFF

j_gene: TRBJ1-6
abundance: .
d_gene: .
v_gene: TRBV11-2
CDR3nt: TGTGCCAGCACATCGGGGGCCTATAATTCACCCCTCCACTTT
CDR3aa: CASTSGAYNSPLHF

j_gene: TRBJ1-2
abundance: .
d_gene: TRBD1
v_gene: TRBV7-8
CDR3nt: TGTGCCAGCAGCCTCCCGGCAGGGGGTGGAAGGGGCTACACCTTC
CDR3aa: CASSLPAGGGRGYTF

j_gene: TRBJ1-2
abundance: .
d_gene: .
v_gene: TRBV2
CDR3nt: TGTGCCAGCAGCGAGTCGGCAGGGGTTGACTATGGCTACACCTTC
CDR3aa: CASSESAGVDYGYTF

j_gene: TRBJ2-1
abundance: .
d_gene: TRBD2
v_gene: TRBV7-7
CDR3nt: TGTGCTAGCAGCTCCGGACTAGCGGGGGGGCTTAATGAGCAGTTCTTC
CDR3aa: CASSSGLAGGLNEQFF

j_gene: TRBJ2-7
abundance: .
d_gene: TRBD1
v_gene: TRBV7-9
CDR3nt: TGTTCCAGCAGCTTACCGGGACAGAGGTCCTACGAGCAGTACTTC
CDR3aa: CSSSLPGQRSYEQYF

j_gene: TRBJ2-5
abundance: once
d_gene: TRBD1
v_gene: TRBV7-9
CDR3nt: TGTGCCAGCACCGCCCCGGCACGGACAGGAGGTTTATCGGAGCAGTACTTC
CDR3aa: CASTAPARTGGLSEQYF

j_gene: TRBJ2-3
abundance: .
d_gene: TRBD2
v_gene: TRBV9
CDR3nt: TGTGCCAGCAGCCTAAGAGTGATTAACGGGGGGGGCACGGTGGATACGCAGTATTTT
CDR3aa: CASSLRVINGGGTVDTQYF

j_gene: TRBJ1-2
abundance: few
d_gene: TRBD1
v_gene: TRBV27
CDR3nt: TGTGCCAGCAGTTCTATCGGACAGGGCGCAACTAACTATGGCTACACCTTC
CDR3aa: CASSSIGQGATNYGYTF

j_gene: TRBJ2-1
abundance: few
d_gene: .
v_gene: TRBV4-2
CDR3nt: TGTGCCAGCAGCCAAGCCGGGTCTGGTTTGGATGAGCAGTTCTTC
CDR3aa: CASSQAGSGLDEQFF

j_gene: TRBJ2-1
abundance: .
d_gene: .
v_gene: TRBV11-2
CDR3nt: TGTGCCAGCAGCGGTAGCGTGGGCATCTACAATGAGCAGTTCTTC
CDR3aa: CASSGSVGIYNEQFF

j_gene: TRBJ2-3
abundance: few
d_gene: TRBD2
v_gene: TRBV9
CDR3nt: TGTGCCAGCAGCGTGGAGACTAGCGGATACACAGATACGCAGTATTTT
CDR3aa: CASSVETSGYTDTQYF

j_gene: TRBJ1-2
abundance: .
d_gene: .
v_gene: TRBV15
CDR3nt: TGTGCCACCAGCAGGGGCAATCATCTGACTAACGGCTACACCTTC
CDR3aa: CATSRGNHLTNGYTF

j_gene: TRBJ2-6
abundance: .
d_gene: TRBD1
v_gene: TRBV28
CDR3nt: TGTGCCAGCACCTTCAGCTCCGGGGACAGGGTCAATGGGGCCAACGTCCTGACTTTC
CDR3aa: CASTFSSGDRVNGANVLTF

j_gene: TRBJ2-7
abundance: .
d_gene: .
v_gene: TRBV11-2
CDR3nt: TGTGCCAGCAGCTCGGAGGTCGTCGATTACGAGCAGTACTTC
CDR3aa: CASSSEVVDYEQYF

j_gene: TRBJ2-3
abundance: once
d_gene: .
v_gene: TRBV7-9
CDR3nt: TGTACCGACGGGGAGTTTTCAGATACGCAGTATTTT
CDR3aa: CTDGEFSDTQYF

j_gene: TRBJ2-2
abundance: .
d_gene: TRBD2
v_gene: TRBV10-3
CDR3nt: TGTGCCATCGGACCGACTAGCGGGAGGGCCCGGGTCGGGGAGCTGTTTTTT
CDR3aa: CAIGPTSGRARVGELFF

j_gene: TRBJ2-2
abundance: .
d_gene: TRBD1
v_gene: TRBV5-6
CDR3nt: TGTGCCAGCAGCAACGACATACAGGGGTTGACCGGGGAGCTGTTTTTT
CDR3aa: CASSNDIQGLTGELFF

j_gene: TRBJ2-3
abundance: few
d_gene: .
v_gene: TRBV7-3
CDR3nt: TGTGCCAGCAGCTTAGGGGGGGGGCCTCAGTATTTT
CDR3aa: CASSLGGGPQYF

j_gene: TRBJ2-1
abundance: once
d_gene: TRBD2
v_gene: TRBV10-1
CDR3nt: TGCGCCAGCAGCAGGGCAACTAGCGGGAGCAATGAGCAGTTCTTC
CDR3aa: CASSRATSGSNEQFF

j_gene: TRBJ2-2
abundance: once
d_gene: TRBD2
v_gene: TRBV7-9
CDR3nt: TGTGCCAGCACCCGAAAAGAACTAGCGGGGGGATCGAACACCGGGGAGCTGTTTTTT
CDR3aa: CASTRKELAGGSNTGELFF

j_gene: TRBJ1-6
abundance: .
d_gene: TRBD1
v_gene: TRBV7-9
CDR3nt: TGTTCCAGCAGCGAGACAGGGCAGAATTCACCCCTCCACTTT
CDR3aa: CSSSETGQNSPLHF

j_gene: TRBJ2-7
abundance: .
d_gene: TRBD1
v_gene: TRBV18
CDR3nt: TGTGCCAGCTCATCGGGACAGACTCAAACCTACGAGCAGTACTTC
CDR3aa: CASSSGQTQTYEQYF